This T cell receptor beta chain was obtained from a study of breast tumors, draining lymph nodes, adjacent tissues. Findings and limits, study-wide: The lymph node origin of tumor T cells was framed as consistent with a hypothesis, not demonstrated. Findings are consistent with lymph node origin and intratumoral expansion of most tumor T cells. Luminal-like breast cancer showed significantly greater tumor-nontumor repertoire similarity than basal-like breast cancer did. Tumors had less TCR diversity than lymph nodes, more than nontumor tissue.

The lymph nodes were axillary draining lymph nodes from breast cancer patients. In germline, CDR1 is MNHEY, CDR2 SVGAGI. CDR3 length: 13 residues. Trimming took 10 bases from V and 4 from J; bases not matched to a gene: 7. This clonotype was counted many times. Its antigen is as yet unknown. Each CDR3 protein is one row after TCRdb ran MiXCR on the multiplex PCR reads. The table shows approximately 170,000 distinct CDR3 sequences, with roughly a third occurring only once. The sample consisted of axillary lymph node tissue. This sequence was found in a female donor with breast cancer. Some clones in this sample may be carry-over from other donors' samples. The chain links TRBV6-5 to TRBJ1-2, with 9 bases fitting TRBD1. CDR3 sequence (DNA): TGTGCCACAAAGGACAGGGGAGGCTATGGCTACACCTTC. It is translated as CATKDRGGYGYTF.